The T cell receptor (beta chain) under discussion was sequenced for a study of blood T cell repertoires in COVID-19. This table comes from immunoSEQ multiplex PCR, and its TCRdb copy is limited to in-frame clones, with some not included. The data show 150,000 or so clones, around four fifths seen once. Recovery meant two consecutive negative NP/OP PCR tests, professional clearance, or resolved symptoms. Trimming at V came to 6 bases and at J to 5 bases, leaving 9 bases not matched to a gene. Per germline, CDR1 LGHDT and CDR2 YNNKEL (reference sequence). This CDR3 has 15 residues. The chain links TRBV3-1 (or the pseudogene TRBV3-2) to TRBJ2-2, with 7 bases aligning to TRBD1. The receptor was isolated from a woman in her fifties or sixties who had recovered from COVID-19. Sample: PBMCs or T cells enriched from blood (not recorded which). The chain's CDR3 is CASRPQGFRTGELFF. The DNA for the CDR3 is TGTGCCAGCAGGCCACAGGGGTTCCGAACCGGGGAGCTGTTTTTT.